This T cell receptor beta chain emerged from a study of monozygotic twins with inflammatory bowel disease. The study's findings and limits: Immunosuppressive treatments differing between patients may have added repertoire variability.

On this clonotype itself: Its antigen remains unknown.

This CDR3 spans 16 amino acids. Germline values: CDR1 LGHNA, CDR2 YSLEER. No T cells were sorted before total RNA was taken from whole blood. Every TCR library consumed 3500 ng of total RNA. Per sample, reverse transcription was split into eight reactions. TCRdb re-analyzed the 5' RACE reads; it lists each CDR3 protein once, without DNA. The listing contains about 300,000 distinct CDR3 sequences. The receptor was derived from a human donor with ulcerative colitis or Crohn's disease, or a healthy co-twin of an affected twin (not recorded which). The sequenced material came from blood. This rearrangement joins TRBV4-3 to TRBJ2-7. The CDR3: CASSQDLRTESYEQYF.